This paragraph covers one TCR beta chain sequence. What this receptor recognizes is not known. No base quality information exists; no much larger clone differs at one position. This sample was included in a study of blood T cell repertoires in COVID-19 (dated by TCRdb to 2018 to 2020). In terms of the full investigation: Samples covering the acute and convalescent phases of COVID-19 were provided by collaborators in the United States, Italy and Spain. The material from the prospective study consisted of cDNA or gDNA derived from T cells, B-cell-depleted T cells, or PBMCs. The dataset comprised deeply sampled blood TCRbeta repertoires from subjects exposed to, actively infected with, or recovered from COVID-19. The repertoires were made available in a free public database intended to serve as a resource for research on the immune response to SARS-CoV-2. Samples were obtained from the ongoing ImmuneRACE study (first 160 participants) and from about 1,300 subjects provided by 6 global collaborators. Sample metadata almost always included a de-identified subject ID, COVID-19 status, age in years and sex. HLA class I and class II types, where available, came from metadata supplied by the sample provider rather than from assay-based typing.

TCRbeta CDR3 regions were amplified from genomic DNA using the immunoSEQ Assay, a bias-controlled multiplex PCR. Turning to the authors' computational methods: Nucleated cell counts per sample were estimated from amplification of reference gene primers within the assay. Sequence reads were collapsed and filtered to measure the absolute abundance of every unique TCRbeta CDR3 rearrangement. For each sample, productive Simpson clonality was calculated as the square root of Simpson's diversity index over productive rearrangements. TCRdb retrieved this table from immuneACCESS and kept in-frame rearrangements only. Not all clones are present; in checked studies, unresolved V genes account for under half, and no reason is known for the remainder. V and J calls and clone size are those listed in that table; D and trimming were worked out from the DNA. Here the sample has some 290,000 clones; around 92% occur a single time. The ten largest clones capture more than 9.5% of the sample.

The V end gives up 8 bases and the J end 2 bases, leaving 16 bases in the junction not matched to a gene. Via the germline V gene, CDR1 is SNHLY and CDR2 FYNNEI. The CDR3 runs 18 residues from the cysteine to the phenylalanine. The entry retains the CDR3 DNA only, 54 bases that are in frame from base 1. What the research found in general, with its limitations: The quantity of clinical and demographic metadata differed by source and by participant and was supplied without curation.

In Seattle, one collaborating source enrolled patients while the infection was active and tracked those patients longitudinally over the course of disease. The collaborating institutions used their own protocols to collect whole blood in K2EDTA tubes. For TCRbeta analysis, collaborators shipped samples as frozen whole blood, isolated PBMCs, or DNA extracted from either of those sample types. The receptor's source is a woman in her thirties with COVID-19, enrolled during active disease. The sequencing input was peripheral blood. This sequence uses TRBV2 and TRBJ2-1, with TRBD1 matching 9 junction bases. The DNA sequence is as follows: TGTGCCAGCCCCCCCGGGACAGGGCTGAGGGCGACCTACAATGAGCAGTTCTTC. Translated, it reads CASPPGTGLRATYNEQFF.